Below are 27 T cell receptor beta chains sequenced from a single sample in a study of OX40 agonist ivuxolimab in advanced cancers. Method: immunoSEQ multiplex PCR; TCRdb's copy keeps in-frame clones and lacks some. This sample has 80,000 or so clones, with roughly 88% found just once. The source was CD4+ or CD8+ T cells sorted from blood, collected in a trial of the OX40 agonist ivuxolimab. The receptors originated from an adult with an advanced solid tumor such as melanoma, head and neck, liver or kidney cancer.

This clone appeared once. The CDR3 sequence is CASRRAPVNTEAFF. The DNA for the CDR3 is TGTGCCAGCAGACGAGCACCAGTGAACACTGAAGCTTTCTTT. The rearrangement uses TRBV7-3 and TRBJ1-1; unclear D gene. V shed 6 bases and J shed 0 bases, with 11 bases lying between them. The CDR3 is made up of 14 amino acids. Germline V gene lookup returns CDR1 SGHTA and CDR2 FQGTGA.

CDR3 protein: CASSIISSPTYEQYF. The DNA of the CDR3 is TGTGCCAGTAGTATCATCAGCTCACCTACCTACGAGCAGTACTTC. The V gene is TRBV19, the J gene TRBJ2-7; the D is unclear. From germline, CDR1 is LNHDA and CDR2 SQIVND (reference sequence). This CDR3 spans 15 amino acids. Trimming left V 3 bases short and J 2 bases short, with 14 bases between.

The V call is TRBV21-1, the J call TRBJ2-1. TRBV21-1 is an annotated pseudogene. The CDR3 covers 8 residues. CDR3 sequence (DNA): TGTGCCAGCAGCAAAGCGATCTTC. This translates into CASSKAIF.

The gene calls are TRBV4-2 and TRBJ2-5; D is perhaps TRBD1 (5 bases). Near its end, the DNA agrees better with TRBJ2-7, so the J call may be wrong. This CDR3 comprises 13 residues. Germline CDR1 LGHNA, CDR2 YNFKEQ. This CDR3 reads CASSLNPGYEQYF. For the CDR3, the DNA is TGTGCCAGCAGCCTAAACCCAGGGTACGAGCAGTACTTC.

The V and J genes are TRBV7-2 and TRBJ2-5; D perhaps matches TRBD1 (6 bases). The J call may be incorrect, as the DNA end agrees better with TRBJ2-7. CDR3 size: 15 residues. CDR1 and CDR2 (germline): SGHTA, FQGNSA. In DNA, the CDR3 is TGTGCCAGCAGTCCTGACAGGTTCCTCGGCTACGAGCAGTACTTC. Amino acids: CASSPDRFLGYEQYF.

The chain employs TRBV6-5 and TRBJ2-7, with a tentative D call TRBD1 (6 bases). The ends were cut back, 6 bases at V and 2 bases at J, with 17 bases in the middle. The germline V gene has CDR1 MNHEY and CDR2 SVGAGI. The CDR3 covers 15 residues. CDR3 bases: TGTGCCAGCAGATCCTGGGGGCCGCTAACCTACGAGCAGTACTTC. This encodes CASRSWGPLTYEQYF.

This chain links TRBV18 with TRBJ2-4; D uncertain. CDR1 and CDR2 (germline): KGHSH, LQKENI. The CDR3 length is 14 residues. V lost 2 bases and J 7 bases, leaving 12 bases between the germline ends. In DNA, the CDR3 is TGTGCCAGCTCACCATGGGGTTCTCCCAACATTCAGTACTTC. Protein sequence: CASSPWGSPNIQYF.

This chain links TRBV7-2 with TRBJ2-7, with D tentatively TRBD2 (5 bases). Trimming pared 6 bases from V and 5 bases from J, leaving 14 bases between. CDR3 length: 13 residues. CDR1 is SGHTA and CDR2 is FQGNSA in the germline V gene. The CDR3 reads CASSQDFWNEQYF. The CDR3, as DNA: TGTGCCAGCAGTCAGGACTTCTGGAACGAGCAGTACTTC.

The chain uses TRBV6-1 and TRBJ1-1; D may be TRBD1 (6 bases). Germline values: CDR1 MNHNS, CDR2 SASEGT. V was trimmed by 8 bases and J by 3 bases, leaving 19 bases between them. This CDR3 is 15 amino acids long. CDR3 in amino acids: CASALSGGADTEAFF. CDR3 sequence (DNA): TGTGCCAGCGCTCTAAGTGGGGGGGCGGACACTGAAGCTTTCTTT.

The V and J genes are TRBV5-1 and TRBJ2-7; tentatively, D is TRBD1 (6 bases). CDR1 is SGHRS, CDR2 YFSETQ, per germline. V was pared by 0 bases and J by 1 base, with 14 bases between. CDR3 length: 16 amino acids. CDR3: CASSLEYRGGSYEQYF. The CDR3 nucleotides read TGCGCCAGCAGCTTGGAGTACCGAGGGGGATCCTACGAGCAGTACTTC.

DNA for the CDR3: TGTGCCAGCACCCGCCAAGCCACCGGGGAGCTGTTTTTT. Protein sequence: CASTRQATGELFF. The J gene is TRBJ2-2, the V gene TRBV2; D not resolved. Germline CDR1 reads SNHLY; CDR2 reads FYNNEI. This CDR3 region has 13 residues. V was cut by 7 bases and J by 4 bases, with 10 bases left in between.

The chain recombines TRBV6-6 with TRBJ2-5; TRBD1 agrees at 7 bases. V lost 6 bases to trimming and J lost 5 bases; unmatched junction nucleotides: 12. The germline CDR1 and CDR2 sequences are MNHNY and SVGAGI (reference sequence). This CDR3 contains 15 residues. CDR3 sequence (DNA): TGTGCCAGCAGGCCGCATATCGACAGGGCGGAGACCCAGTACTTC. It yields the protein CASRPHIDRAETQYF.

The gene calls are TRBV7-2 and TRBJ1-3; no definite D call. The CDR3 runs to 14 residues. Germline CDR1 SGHTA, CDR2 FQGNSA. Trimming removed 1 base from V and 0 bases from J, with 4 bases in between. CDR3 region: CASSLDNSGNTIYF. The CDR3 DNA sequence: TGTGCCAGCAGCTTAGACAACTCTGGAAACACCATATATTTT.

Here the CDR3 DNA reads TGTGCCAGCAGCTTAGTGAGCGGGCCATCCTACGAGCAGTACTTC. This gives the protein CASSLVSGPSYEQYF. The chain joins TRBV7-2 to TRBJ2-7, with a tentative D call TRBD2 (6 bases). CDR1 and CDR2 from the germline V gene are SGHTA and FQGNSA. V gave up 1 base and J gave up 1 base, with 11 bases separating them. The CDR3 contains 15 residues. The full variable domain, completed using reference TRBV7-2 and TRBJ2-7, is GAGVSQSPSNKVTEKGKDVELRCDPISGHTALYWYRQSLGQGLEFLIYFQGNSAPDKSGLPSDRFSAERTGGSVSTLTIQRTQQEDSAVYLCASSLVSGPSYEQYFGPGTRLTVT.

The chain joins TRBV5-8 to TRBJ2-1; tentatively, D is TRBD2 (5 bases). The CDR3 has 15 residues. CDR1 is SGHTS and CDR2 is YDEGEE in the germline V gene. Trimming stripped 4 bases from V and 2 bases from J, with 13 bases between. CDR3 nucleotides: TGTGCCAGCAGCACTAGAGGTGGCCCCTACAATGAGCAGTTCTTC. It encodes CASSTRGGPYNEQFF.

This chain connects TRBV5-1 to TRBJ2-2; 8 bases match TRBD2. Germline values: CDR1 SGHRS, CDR2 YFSETQ. The CDR3 is made up of 16 amino acids. The junction had 7 bases not matched to a gene; V was cut back by 2 bases and J by 4 bases. The CDR3 loop reads CASSLNGGASTGELFF. CDR3 in DNA: TGCGCCAGCAGCTTAAACGGGGGGGCCAGCACCGGGGAGCTGTTTTTT.

V and J are TRBV6-1 and TRBJ2-5, with D perhaps assigned TRBD1 or TRBD2 (5 bases each). CDR1 is MNHNS and CDR2 is SASEGT in the germline V gene. The V and J ends lost 0 bases and 5 bases respectively, with 19 bases between them. This CDR3 has 17 amino acids. The chain's CDR3 is CASSEALGTRVRETQYF. In DNA, the CDR3 is TGTGCCAGCAGTGAAGCACTCGGGACGAGAGTCCGGGAGACCCAGTACTTC.

The chain uses TRBV5-6 and TRBJ2-5; D tentatively reads TRBD1 or TRBD2 (5 bases each). The CDR3 length is 15 residues. The V end lost 2 bases, the J end lost 5 bases, and 16 bases lay between the germline ends. Germline V gene data show CDR1 as SGHDT and CDR2 as YYEEEE. The CDR3 nucleotides read TGTGCCAGCAGCTTACTGCTCGGGGCAGCGGAGACCCAGTACTTC. Its translation is CASSLLLGAAETQYF.

This clone was counted once. The same CDR3 also results from other DNA sequences found in this sample. The rearrangement links TRBV11-2 to TRBJ2-5; D gene ambiguous. Germline assignment: CDR1 SGHAT and CDR2 FQNNGV. This CDR3 spans 12 amino acids. V was clipped by 3 bases and J by 5 bases, with 7 bases between them. The CDR3 region is CASSFVWETQYF. The DNA for the CDR3 is TGTGCCAGCAGCTTCGTCTGGGAGACCCAGTACTTC.

The chain is built from TRBV28 and TRBJ1-3, with D perhaps TRBD1 (5 bases). There are 15 residues in the CDR3. With 7 bases removed from V and 1 base from J, the gap between germline ends came to 14 bases. Per the germline V gene, CDR1 is MDHEN and CDR2 is SYDVKM. CDR3 DNA: TGTGCCAGCACCTACCTGACAGATTCTGGAAACACCATATATTTT. This translates into CASTYLTDSGNTIYF.

J is TRBJ2-5 and V is TRBV28; possibly TRBD2 for D (5 bases). The germline gives CDR1 MDHEN, CDR2 SYDVKM. The CDR3 runs 14 residues. V lost 0 bases and J lost 3, with 8 bases in between. CDR3 protein: CASSLWDGKETQYF. The CDR3 DNA sequence: TGTGCCAGCAGTTTATGGGACGGGAAAGAGACCCAGTACTTC.

This sequence joins TRBV19 and TRBJ2-7; 8 positions match TRBD2. Germline loops: CDR1 LNHDA, CDR2 SQIVND (reference sequence). The CDR3 consists of 14 residues. Trimming cost V 4 bases and J 3 bases; bases outside gene matches: 5. CDR3 in amino acids: CASSRSGGRYEQYF. CDR3 nucleotide sequence: TGTGCCAGTAGTAGAAGCGGGGGCCGCTACGAGCAGTACTTC.

The chain uses TRBV28 and TRBJ2-7, with 7 bases fitting TRBD1. CDR1 is MDHEN and CDR2 is SYDVKM in the germline V gene. The length of the CDR3 is 10 residues. J lost 12 bases, V lost 9 bases, and 8 bases had no gene match. The CDR3 here is CASQGEQWYF. In DNA form, the CDR3 reads TGTGCCAGTCAGGGGGAGCAGTGGTACTTC.

This rearrangement joins TRBV19 to TRBJ2-7; 8 nucleotides match TRBD1. This CDR3 has 15 residues. In germline, CDR1 is LNHDA, CDR2 SQIVND (reference sequence). With 3 bases clipped from V and 6 bases from J, the junction kept 10 bases outside the gene matches. The CDR3 bases are TGTGCCAGTAGTATTAGGACAGGGCTCGGTTTCGAGCAGTACTTC. Translation gives CASSIRTGLGFEQYF.

The chain carries TRBV19 and TRBJ2-1; D gene unclear. This CDR3 spans 11 amino acids. Looked up from germline, CDR1 is LNHDA and CDR2 is SQIVND (reference sequence). V dropped 7 bases and J dropped 4 bases, with 5 bases sitting between them. This chain's CDR3 is CASKVYNEQFF. CDR3 DNA sequence: TGTGCCAGTAAGGTGTACAATGAGCAGTTCTTC. Full variable domain (outside the CDR3, taken from reference TRBV19 and TRBJ2-1): DGGITQSPKYLFRKEGQNVTLSCEQNLNHDAMYWYRQDPGQGLRLIYYSQIVNDFQKGDIAEGYSVSREKKESFPLTVTSAQKNPTAFYLCASKVYNEQFFGPGTRLTVL.

V and J are TRBV30 and TRBJ2-6; no clear D gene. Per the germline V gene, CDR1 is GTSNPN and CDR2 is SVGIG (reference sequence). The germline V and J ends were trimmed by 2 bases and 0 bases, with 5 bases remaining between them. The CDR3 contains 14 residues. DNA of the CDR3: TGTGCCTGGAGTCTTAGCTCTGGGGCCAACGTCCTGACTTTC. It translates to CAWSLSSGANVLTF. Combining the CDR3 with reference TRBV30 and TRBJ2-6 gives the whole variable domain SQTIHQWPATLVQPVGSPLSLECTVEGTSNPNLYWYRQAAGRGLQLLFYSVGIGQISSEVPQNLSASRPQDRQFILSSKKLLLSDSGFYLCAWSLSSGANVLTFGAGSRLTVL.

This rearrangement joins TRBV4-2 to TRBJ2-2, with 11 bases lining up with TRBD2. V shed 0 bases, J shed 1 base, and the junction held 10 bases outside the gene matches. The CDR3 runs 20 residues. CDR1 and CDR2 from the germline V gene are LGHNA and YNFKEQ. The CDR3 sequence is CASSQDGFSGGVLNTGELFF. For the CDR3, the DNA is TGTGCCAGCAGCCAAGATGGATTTAGCGGGGGGGTATTGAACACCGGGGAGCTGTTTTTT.